These T cell receptor beta chains were read from a single sample in a study of response to subunit inactivated influenza vaccine. One entry per CDR3 protein, called by TCRdb with MiXCR from the RT-PCR reads. Among about 780,000 distinct CDR3 sequences listed, about 18% were seen once. The material was PBMCs from blood, obtained around 5 days after vaccination. These receptors all come from a man between 50 and 59 years old who received an inactivated influenza vaccine. CDR3s include the opening cysteine and the closing phenylalanine or tryptophan. The D gene is left open where the match is weak. Part of the rows lack a size; the others show once, few, many or a class for expanded clones.

CDR3 DNA: TGTGCCAGCAGCCAGACCCATGCCTCCTACGAGCAGTACTTC; CDR3 protein: CASSQTHASYEQYF; V gene: TRBV6-2/TRBV6-3; D gene: .; clone size: .; J gene: TRBJ2-7
CDR3 DNA: TGCAGTGCTAGAGATCGACTAGCGGGGGGGCTTGGTACGCAGTATTTT; CDR3 protein: CSARDRLAGGLGTQYF; V gene: TRBV20-1; D gene: TRBD2; clone size: .; J gene: TRBJ2-3
CDR3 DNA: TGTGCCAGCTCACCACCCGACAGGGACCATTCACCCCTCCACTTT; CDR3 protein: CASSPPDRDHSPLHF; V gene: TRBV18; D gene: TRBD1; clone size: .; J gene: TRBJ1-6
CDR3 DNA: TGTGCCAGCAGCCAGGGACTAGCGGAGAACTCCTACGAGCAGTACTTC; CDR3 protein: CASSQGLAENSYEQYF; V gene: TRBV3-1; D gene: TRBD2; clone size: .; J gene: TRBJ2-7
CDR3 DNA: TGCGCCAGCAGCCTCCCGGGACTAGCGGGAGACGAGCAGTTCTTC; CDR3 protein: CASSLPGLAGDEQFF; V gene: TRBV5-1; D gene: TRBD2; clone size: many; J gene: TRBJ2-1
CDR3 DNA: TGTGCCAGCAGCCAAGAATTGAATGCCTTCTCCTACGAGCAGTACTTC; CDR3 protein: CASSQELNAFSYEQYF; V gene: TRBV4-2; D gene: .; clone size: .; J gene: TRBJ2-7
CDR3 DNA: TGTGCCAGCAGTGAGGGACAGGGTTCCTACGAGCAGTACTTC; CDR3 protein: CASSEGQGSYEQYF; V gene: TRBV2; D gene: TRBD1; clone size: .; J gene: TRBJ2-7
CDR3 DNA: TGTGCCAGCAGCCGGGGACAGGCTAATTCACCCCTCCACTTT; CDR3 protein: CASSRGQANSPLHF; V gene: TRBV3-1; D gene: TRBD1; clone size: .; J gene: TRBJ1-6
CDR3 DNA: TGTGCCACCAGGGAGTGGGTCGGGAGTTTACCCAACTTC; CDR3 protein: CATREWVGSLPNF; V gene: TRBV15; D gene: .; clone size: .; J gene: TRBJ2-7
CDR3 DNA: TGTGCCAGCAGTTTAGGTCGCAGGAACACCGGGGAGCTGTTTTTT; CDR3 protein: CASSLGRRNTGELFF; V gene: TRBV28; D gene: .; clone size: many; J gene: TRBJ2-2
CDR3 DNA: TGTGCCACCAGTGATTCCCCGACGGGCATACTCTCCTACGAGCAGTACTTC; CDR3 protein: CATSDSPTGILSYEQYF; V gene: TRBV24-1; D gene: .; clone size: many; J gene: TRBJ2-7
CDR3 DNA: TGTGCCAGCAGCTACACCGGGACGGAAACCTACGAGCAGTACTTC; CDR3 protein: CASSYTGTETYEQYF; V gene: TRBV7-2; D gene: .; clone size: few; J gene: TRBJ2-7
CDR3 DNA: TGTGCCAGCAGTTTACGACTAGCGGCTAGACAAGAGACCCAGTACTTC; CDR3 protein: CASSLRLAARQETQYF; V gene: TRBV12-3/TRBV12-4; D gene: TRBD2; clone size: few; J gene: TRBJ2-5
CDR3 DNA: TGTGCCAGCTCCCGACCGAGCGGCACAGATACGCAGTATTTT; CDR3 protein: CASSRPSGTDTQYF; V gene: TRBV12-3/TRBV12-4; D gene: .; clone size: few; J gene: TRBJ2-3
CDR3 DNA: TGTGCCAGCAGCGGAGCGGCAAGCCACCCCCCCACCGGGGAGCTGTTTTTT; CDR3 protein: CASSGAASHPPTGELFF; V gene: TRBV9; D gene: .; clone size: .; J gene: TRBJ2-2
CDR3 DNA: TGTGCCAGCAGCTTGGCTGACAGCCAAGAGACCCAGTACTTC; CDR3 protein: CASSLADSQETQYF; V gene: TRBV5-4; D gene: .; clone size: .; J gene: TRBJ2-5
CDR3 DNA: TGTGCCATCAGTGAGGAGGACAGGCCCTCCTACGAGCAGTACTTC; CDR3 protein: CAISEEDRPSYEQYF; V gene: TRBV10-3; D gene: TRBD1; clone size: .; J gene: TRBJ2-7
CDR3 DNA: TGTGCCTGGGGACAAGCAGGAACGCAGTATTTT; CDR3 protein: CAWGQAGTQYF; V gene: TRBV30; D gene: .; clone size: .; J gene: TRBJ2-3
CDR3 DNA: TGTGCCAGCGCCGACCAGGGGACGGGTGGAAACACCATATATTTT; CDR3 protein: CASADQGTGGNTIYF; V gene: TRBV6-1; D gene: .; clone size: few; J gene: TRBJ1-3
CDR3 DNA: TGCGCCAGCAGCCCTGGACAGGGGGCAATTGAGACCCAGTACTTC; CDR3 protein: CASSPGQGAIETQYF; V gene: TRBV5-1; D gene: TRBD1; clone size: .; J gene: TRBJ2-5
CDR3 DNA: TGCGCCAGCAGCCCCAGGACGAACACAGATACGCAGTATTTT; CDR3 protein: CASSPRTNTDTQYF; V gene: TRBV5-1; D gene: .; clone size: few; J gene: TRBJ2-3
CDR3 DNA: TGCAGTGCTAGTCGGGGGCGGGAAGAGGCCCAGTACTTC; CDR3 protein: CSASRGREEAQYF; V gene: TRBV20-1; D gene: .; clone size: .; J gene: TRBJ2-5
CDR3 DNA: TGCAGCGTTAGGACCGACCTAGGGACCCAGCATTTT; CDR3 protein: CSVRTDLGTQHF; V gene: TRBV29-1; D gene: .; clone size: few; J gene: TRBJ1-5
CDR3 DNA: TGCGCCAGCAGCTCCGGTAGTGGTGGCTCCTACAATGAGCAGTTCTTC; CDR3 protein: CASSSGSGGSYNEQFF; V gene: TRBV5-1; D gene: .; clone size: few; J gene: TRBJ2-1
CDR3 DNA: TGTGCCAGCAGTTTAGCTTTAGAGACCCAGTACTTC; CDR3 protein: CASSLALETQYF; V gene: TRBV7-2; D gene: .; clone size: many; J gene: TRBJ2-5
CDR3 DNA: TGCAGCGTTGAAAGGGGACAGGGATCCGAGCAGTACTTC; CDR3 protein: CSVERGQGSEQYF; V gene: TRBV29-1; D gene: TRBD1; clone size: few; J gene: TRBJ2-7
CDR3 DNA: TGTGCCAGCAGCTTACGACTAGCGGGTCTCCAAGAGACCCAGTACTTC; CDR3 protein: CASSLRLAGLQETQYF; V gene: TRBV7-6; D gene: TRBD2; clone size: many; J gene: TRBJ2-5
CDR3 DNA: TGCAGTGCTACCCCTCGGGGACAGGGTACCAATGAGCAGTTCTTC; CDR3 protein: CSATPRGQGTNEQFF; V gene: TRBV20-1; D gene: TRBD1; clone size: few; J gene: TRBJ2-1
CDR3 DNA: TGTGCCACCAGCTTCCGACAGGTCAACACCGGGGAGCTGTTTTTT; CDR3 protein: CATSFRQVNTGELFF; V gene: TRBV15; D gene: .; clone size: .; J gene: TRBJ2-2
CDR3 DNA: TGTGCCAGCAGTGAAGACAGGGGAACAGATACGCAGTATTTT; CDR3 protein: CASSEDRGTDTQYF; V gene: TRBV6-1; D gene: TRBD1; clone size: few; J gene: TRBJ2-3
CDR3 DNA: TGTGCCAGCAGCATCGACAGGGGGCGTAATCAGCCCCAGCATTTT; CDR3 protein: CASSIDRGRNQPQHF; V gene: TRBV7-2; D gene: TRBD1; clone size: few; J gene: TRBJ1-5
CDR3 DNA: TGTGCCAGCAGCTTAGTGGAGGCCCTCTCCTACAATGAGCAGTTCTTC; CDR3 protein: CASSLVEALSYNEQFF; V gene: TRBV7-8; D gene: .; clone size: few; J gene: TRBJ2-1
CDR3 DNA: TGTGCCTCTAAGGGGACTAGCGAGAGGTACAATGAGCAGTTCTTC; CDR3 protein: CASKGTSERYNEQFF; V gene: TRBV28; D gene: TRBD2; clone size: many; J gene: TRBJ2-1
CDR3 DNA: TGTGCCAGCAGTGAAGGGACAGTCACAGATACGCAGTATTTT; CDR3 protein: CASSEGTVTDTQYF; V gene: TRBV25-1; D gene: TRBD1; clone size: many; J gene: TRBJ2-3
CDR3 DNA: TGTGCCAGCACCCTAGGGGGCTTGAACACCGGGGAGCTGTTTTTT; CDR3 protein: CASTLGGLNTGELFF; V gene: TRBV5-5; D gene: TRBD1; clone size: few; J gene: TRBJ2-2
CDR3 DNA: TGTGCCAGCAGCCTGGGGGCAGGGGGTAGCAATCAGCCCCAGCATTTT; CDR3 protein: CASSLGAGGSNQPQHF; V gene: TRBV6-2/TRBV6-3; D gene: TRBD1; clone size: .; J gene: TRBJ1-5
CDR3 DNA: TGCGCCAGCAGCTCATACAGACGCCGCGGGAGGCCTACCTACGAGCAGTACTTC; CDR3 protein: CASSSYRRRGRPTYEQYF; V gene: TRBV5-1; D gene: TRBD2; clone size: .; J gene: TRBJ2-7
CDR3 DNA: TGTGCCACCAGTGACGACATAGAGACCCAGTACTTC; CDR3 protein: CATSDDIETQYF; V gene: TRBV24-1; D gene: .; clone size: .; J gene: TRBJ2-5
CDR3 DNA: TGCGCCAGCAGCTTGGGCCAGTCTTCTGAAGCTTTCTTT; CDR3 protein: CASSLGQSSEAFF; V gene: TRBV5-1; D gene: .; clone size: few; J gene: TRBJ1-1
CDR3 DNA: TGTGCCAGCTCACCACCACAGGGTTACAATGAGCAGTTCTTC; CDR3 protein: CASSPPQGYNEQFF; V gene: TRBV18; D gene: .; clone size: few; J gene: TRBJ2-1
CDR3 DNA: TGCGCCAGCAGCTTGGGATATGCTTACAGGGGGCAGGACACTGAAGCTTTCTTT; CDR3 protein: CASSLGYAYRGQDTEAFF; V gene: TRBV5-1; D gene: TRBD1; clone size: few; J gene: TRBJ1-1
CDR3 DNA: TGTGCCAGCAGCTTGGGGACAGGGGGCGTCGTCTACGAGCAGTACTTC; CDR3 protein: CASSLGTGGVVYEQYF; V gene: TRBV5-5; D gene: TRBD1; clone size: few; J gene: TRBJ2-7
CDR3 DNA: TGCGCCAGCAGCCGCAAGGAGGGCTACGAGCAGTACTTC; CDR3 protein: CASSRKEGYEQYF; V gene: TRBV5-1; D gene: .; clone size: .; J gene: TRBJ2-7
CDR3 DNA: TGCGCCAGCAGCCCGGACGGGACTAGCGGGAGCTACGAGCAGTACTTC; CDR3 protein: CASSPDGTSGSYEQYF; V gene: TRBV5-1; D gene: TRBD2; clone size: .; J gene: TRBJ2-7
CDR3 DNA: TGTGCCAGCAGCCAAGATATGGGGAATGCCTACGAGCAGTACTTC; CDR3 protein: CASSQDMGNAYEQYF; V gene: TRBV4-2; D gene: .; clone size: few; J gene: TRBJ2-7
CDR3 DNA: TGTGCCAGCAGTTACACTCGGCCCTCTAGGAATTCTTTGTACGAGCAGTACTTC; CDR3 protein: CASSYTRPSRNSLYEQYF; V gene: TRBV6-5; D gene: .; clone size: .; J gene: TRBJ2-7
CDR3 DNA: TGTGCCATCAGTGAGTCGGTGGGACAGCCCAACAATGAGCAGTTCTTC; CDR3 protein: CAISESVGQPNNEQFF; V gene: TRBV10-3; D gene: TRBD1; clone size: few; J gene: TRBJ2-1
CDR3 DNA: TGTGCCAGCAGCCCCACTAGCGGGGGGGCCGTCTTTTACAATGAGCAGTTCTTC; CDR3 protein: CASSPTSGGAVFYNEQFF; V gene: TRBV11-2; D gene: TRBD2; clone size: few; J gene: TRBJ2-1
CDR3 DNA: TGTGCCAGCAGCTCGGGGGCAGGGTGGCCCGGGGAGCTGTTTTTT; CDR3 protein: CASSSGAGWPGELFF; V gene: TRBV7-2; D gene: .; clone size: once; J gene: TRBJ2-2
CDR3 DNA: TGCAGTGCCCCCAGCAGGCTAGTAGTGAGCACCGGGGAGCTGTTTTTT; CDR3 protein: CSAPSRLVVSTGELFF; V gene: TRBV20-1; D gene: .; clone size: few; J gene: TRBJ2-2
CDR3 DNA: TGCAGCGTTGAAAAAAGCAGGGGTACAGATACGCAGTATTTT; CDR3 protein: CSVEKSRGTDTQYF; V gene: TRBV29-1; D gene: .; clone size: few; J gene: TRBJ2-3
CDR3 DNA: TGTGCCAGCAGCCGGGACAGGGTTTCCGGGGAGCTGTTTTTT; CDR3 protein: CASSRDRVSGELFF; V gene: TRBV12-3/TRBV12-4; D gene: TRBD1; clone size: few; J gene: TRBJ2-2
CDR3 DNA: TGTGCCAGCAGCTATGACGTTAGGGGTGAGCAGTTCTTC; CDR3 protein: CASSYDVRGEQFF; V gene: TRBV7-9; D gene: .; clone size: .; J gene: TRBJ2-1
CDR3 DNA: TGTGCCAGCAGATTAGGGACTAGCCGGGCCGGGGAGCTGTTTTTT; CDR3 protein: CASRLGTSRAGELFF; V gene: TRBV27; D gene: TRBD2; clone size: .; J gene: TRBJ2-2
CDR3 DNA: TGTGCCAGCAGTTTAGCTAGCGGGGCCACAGATACGCAGTATTTT; CDR3 protein: CASSLASGATDTQYF; V gene: TRBV28; D gene: TRBD2; clone size: many; J gene: TRBJ2-3